The 11 T cell receptor beta chains reported below all come from one sample, sequenced in a study of T and B cells in COVID-19 patients. From blood, about 220-500 ng of genomic DNA served as TRB template. BIOMED2 TRB-A/B primer pools were used in multiplex TRB PCR. TCRdb fed the multiplex PCR reads into MiXCR, producing one record per CDR3 protein. The top ten clones hold around 28% of a sample with some 4,000 distinct CDR3 sequences, approximately 20% of them seen once. The sequencing input was blood. The receptors were gathered from a human donor with active COVID-19.

By sample fraction, this clonotype is medium-sized (0.01 to 0.1%). V is TRBV6-5 and J is TRBJ2-7; TRBD2 matches 11 bases. The V and J ends lost 2 bases and 5 bases, in that order; junction bases with no gene match: 8. Per the germline V gene, CDR1 is MNHEY and CDR2 is SVGAGI. The CDR3 runs 16 residues. The CDR3 DNA reads as TGTGCCAGCAGTTACGGTAGACTAGCGGGATCGAACGAGCAGTACTTC. This encodes CASSYGRLAGSNEQYF.

The V gene is TRBV5-1, the J gene TRBJ2-7; 9 bases are shared with TRBD1. Germline V gene lookup returns CDR1 SGHRS and CDR2 YFSETQ. The CDR3 runs to 16 residues. The junction had 10 bases not matched to a gene; V was cut back by 1 base and J by 5 bases. In nucleotides, the CDR3 is TGCGCCAGCAGCTTGCTAGCCGGGACAGGGCCTAACGAGCAGTACTTC. Translation gives CASSLLAGTGPNEQYF.

Sample share makes this clonotype medium-sized (0.01 to 0.1%). V is TRBV12-3 or TRBV12-4 and J is TRBJ2-7; no reliable D call. V was clipped by 6 bases and J by 6 bases, with 12 bases between them. The CDR3 runs to 12 residues. The CDR3 loop reads CASSLSDVEQYF. DNA for the CDR3: TGTGCCAGCAGCCTCTCGGACGTCGAGCAGTACTTC.

Only a few counts were recorded for this clonotype. The rearrangement links TRBV5-1 to TRBJ1-2, with D possibly TRBD1 on 6 matching bases. Germline CDR1 is SGHRS and CDR2 is YFSETQ. This CDR3 region has 14 residues. V was clipped by 4 bases and J by 7 bases, with 17 bases between them. Here the CDR3 DNA reads TGCGCCAGCAGCCTACGCTCGGGACAACCTGGCTACACCTTC. Encoded protein: CASSLRSGQPGYTF.

The chain is built from TRBV6-6 and TRBJ1-1, with 8 bases matching TRBD1. The germline V gene has CDR1 MNHNY and CDR2 SVGAGI (reference sequence). The ends lost 7 bases at V and 4 bases at J; junction bases unmatched: 17. The CDR3 extends over 17 amino acids. The CDR3 loop is CASTALGDRGFGTEAFF. In nucleotides, the CDR3 is TGTGCCAGCACCGCTCTCGGCGACAGGGGTTTTGGCACTGAAGCTTTCTTT.

V is TRBV4-2 and J is TRBJ1-2; 7 positions agree with TRBD1. Trimming cost V 0 bases and J 4 bases; bases outside gene matches: 14. CDR3 length: 18 amino acids. The V gene's germline CDR1 is LGHNA and CDR2 YNFKEQ. The CDR3 loop reads CASSQENLGTVFGYGYTF. CDR3 bases: TGTGCCAGCAGCCAAGAAAATCTCGGGACAGTGTTTGGCTATGGCTACACCTTC.

Written as DNA, the CDR3 is TGTGCCATCAGTGACAAGGGGTCGCGCACTGAAGCTTTCTTT. It encodes CAISDKGSRTEAFF. The chain couples TRBV10-3 to TRBJ1-1; D is possibly TRBD1 (5 bases). The CDR3 runs to 14 residues. V dropped 3 bases and J dropped 4 bases, with 12 bases sitting between them. Germline assignment: CDR1 ENHRY and CDR2 SYGVKD.

Within the sample, this clonotype is medium-sized (0.01 to 0.1%). V usage is TRBV5-1 and J usage is TRBJ2-3; 7 nucleotides match TRBD1. The CDR3 totals 14 residues. The ends lost 4 bases at V and 0 bases at J; junction bases unmatched: 2. Germline V gene data show CDR1 as SGHRS and CDR2 as YFSETQ. CDR3 residues: CASSGQDSTDTQYF. CDR3 bases: TGCGCCAGCAGCGGACAGGATAGCACAGATACGCAGTATTTT.

This clonotype was counted at least ten times. CDR3 sequence reads: CSAIPGGWATTDTQYF. CDR3 sequence (DNA): TGCAGTGCAATTCCGGGGGGGTGGGCGACAACAGATACGCAGTATTTT. The chain carries TRBV20-1 and TRBJ2-3; TRBD2 agrees at 8 bases. This CDR3 contains 16 residues. Trimming cost V 6 bases and J 3 bases; bases outside gene matches: 14. Germline V lookup: CDR1 DFQATT, CDR2 SNEGSKA (reference sequence).

This clonotype was detected only a few times. The chain uses TRBV12-3 or TRBV12-4 and TRBJ1-1, with D unclear. The CDR3 is made up of 13 amino acids. V dropped 6 bases and J dropped 1 base, with 9 bases sitting between them. CDR3 in DNA: TGTGCCAGCAGCCGTACCAGGAACACTGAAGCTTTCTTT. This translates into CASSRTRNTEAFF.

The V and J genes are TRBV20-1 and TRBJ1-5; TRBD1 aligns across 11 bases. V lost 0 bases, J lost 5 bases, and 6 bases stayed unmatched. Per germline, CDR1 DFQATT and CDR2 SNEGSKA (reference sequence). This CDR3 contains 16 residues. DNA for the CDR3: TGCAGTGCTAGAGATCCGGACAGGGGGCAAGATCAGCCCCAGCATTTT. Translated, it gives CSARDPDRGQDQPQHF.